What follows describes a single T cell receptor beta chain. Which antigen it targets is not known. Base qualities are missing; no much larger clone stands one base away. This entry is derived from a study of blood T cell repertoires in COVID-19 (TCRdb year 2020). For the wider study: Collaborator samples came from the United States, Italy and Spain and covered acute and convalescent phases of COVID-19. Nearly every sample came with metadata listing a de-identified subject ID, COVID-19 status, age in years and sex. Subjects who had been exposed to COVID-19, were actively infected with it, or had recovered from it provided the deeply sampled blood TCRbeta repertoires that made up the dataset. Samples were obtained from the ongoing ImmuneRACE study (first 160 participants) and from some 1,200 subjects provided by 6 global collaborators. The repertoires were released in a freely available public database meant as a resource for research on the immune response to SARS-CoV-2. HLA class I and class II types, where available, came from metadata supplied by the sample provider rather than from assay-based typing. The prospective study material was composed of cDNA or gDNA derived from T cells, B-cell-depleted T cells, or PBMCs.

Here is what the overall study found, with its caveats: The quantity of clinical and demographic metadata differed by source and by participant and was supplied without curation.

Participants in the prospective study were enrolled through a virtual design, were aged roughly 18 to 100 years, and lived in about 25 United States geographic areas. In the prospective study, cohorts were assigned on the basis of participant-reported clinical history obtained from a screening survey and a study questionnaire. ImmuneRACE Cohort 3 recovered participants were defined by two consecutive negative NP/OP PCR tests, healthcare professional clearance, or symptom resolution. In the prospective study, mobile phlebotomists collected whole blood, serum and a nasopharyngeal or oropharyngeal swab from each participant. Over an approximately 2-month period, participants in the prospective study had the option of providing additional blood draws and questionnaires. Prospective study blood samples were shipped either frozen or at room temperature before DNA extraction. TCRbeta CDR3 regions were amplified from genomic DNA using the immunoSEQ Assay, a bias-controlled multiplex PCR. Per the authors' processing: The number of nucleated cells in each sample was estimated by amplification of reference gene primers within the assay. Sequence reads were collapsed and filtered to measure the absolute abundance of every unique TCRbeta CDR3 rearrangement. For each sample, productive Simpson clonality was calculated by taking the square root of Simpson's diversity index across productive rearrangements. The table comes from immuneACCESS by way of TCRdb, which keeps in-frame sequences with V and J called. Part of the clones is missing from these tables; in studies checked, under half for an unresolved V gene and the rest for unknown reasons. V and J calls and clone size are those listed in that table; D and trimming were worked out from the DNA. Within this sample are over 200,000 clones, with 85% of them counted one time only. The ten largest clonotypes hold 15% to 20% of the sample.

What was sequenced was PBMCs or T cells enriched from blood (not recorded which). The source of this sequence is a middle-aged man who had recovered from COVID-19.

The DNA is TGTGCCAGCAGTTTCGGGGGGGCCTACAATGAGCAGTTCTTC. It translates to CASSFGGAYNEQFF. Here the chain combines TRBV28 and TRBJ2-1, with TRBD2 identical over 8 junction bases. CDR1 and CDR2, looked up from the germline V gene, are MDHEN and SYDVKM. The CDR3 holds 14 amino acids from the cysteine to the phenylalanine. The DNA shown is the 42-base CDR3, in frame from base 1. For this chain, trimming is 3 bases at the V end and 2 bases at the J end, and the number of junction bases without a gene match is 0. The full variable domain, with segments outside the CDR3 supplied by the reference TRBV28 and TRBJ2-1 proteins, appears as DVKVTQSSRYLVKRTGEKVFLECVQDMDHENMFWYRQDPGLGLRLIYFSYDVKMKEKGDIPEGYSVSREKKERFSLILESASTNQTSMYLCASSFGGAYNEQFFGPGTRLTVL.